This T cell receptor beta chain was profiled in a study of lymphopenia after photon versus proton radiotherapy. Whole-study results and caveats: Authors raise, but do not show, better survival with proton therapy. In patients who died, overall survival fell as post-nadir TCR diversity dropped more. Oligoclonal CD8+ Temra expansion after nadir drove photon patients' diversity drop. Photon-treated patients lost naive T cells and TCR diversity; proton-treated stayed stable.

TCRdb's table, derived via immunoSEQ multiplex PCR, lists solely in-frame clones and lacks some. The sample shows fewer than 25,000 clones, more than 80% of them seen only once. V was pared by 6 bases and J by 0 bases, with 17 bases between. Germline CDR1 is LNHDA and CDR2 is SQIVND (reference sequence). CDR3 length: 16 amino acids. Concerning this clone: Its antigen is not known.

The sequence came from a man in his forties with gastric cancer. Sequenced here: peripheral blood, sampled from a patient treated with photon-based radiotherapy. The chain couples TRBV19 to TRBJ1-1; D is perhaps TRBD1 (6 bases). CDR3 coding DNA: TGTGCCAGTAGCCCCCAGGGGCTGGGGATGAACACTGAAGCTTTCTTT. Its protein is CASSPQGLGMNTEAFF.